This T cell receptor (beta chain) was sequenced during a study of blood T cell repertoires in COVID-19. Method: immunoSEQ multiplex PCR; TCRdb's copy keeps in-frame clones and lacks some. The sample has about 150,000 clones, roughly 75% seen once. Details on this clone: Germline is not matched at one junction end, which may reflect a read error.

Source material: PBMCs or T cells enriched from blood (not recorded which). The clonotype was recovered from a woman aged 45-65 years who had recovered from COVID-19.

The CDR3 DNA is TGCGCCAGCAGCCCTGGACAGCCACGAGATCAGGCCCAGCATTTT. Translation: CASSPGQPRDQAQHF. The genes are TRBV5-1 and TRBJ1-5; TRBD1 is a possible D gene (6 bases). Germline V gene lookup returns CDR1 SGHRS and CDR2 YFSETQ. The CDR3 length is 15 residues. Based on the CDR3 plus reference TRBV5-1 and TRBJ1-5, the full variable domain is KAGVTQTPRYLIKTRGQQVTLSCSPISGHRSVSWYQQTPGQGLQFLFEYFSETQRNKGNFPGRFSGRQFSNSRSEMNVSTLELGDSALYLCASSPGQPRDQAQHFGDGTRLSIL.